A selection of T cell receptor beta chains follows, all from one sample in a study of cytomegalovirus exposure and HLA in healthy donors. Some clones are missing from TCRdb's copy, which holds only in-frame ones; the method was immunoSEQ multiplex PCR. The repertoire includes around 190,000 clones, approximately 86% of them detected once, and roughly 0.33% sits in the top ten. The sequenced sample was PBMCs. The receptors come from a woman in her twenties or thirties in good health and CMV-seronegative. Both conserved end residues are part of each CDR3. Fields, in order: D gene, V gene, J gene, CDR3 protein. D genes are given only for firm matches.

NA	TRBV7-9	TRBJ1-2	CASSLTVNYGYTF
NA	TRBV6-1	TRBJ2-2	CASSLGGPGELFF
NA	TRBV18	TRBJ2-2	CASSPLISGELFF
NA	TRBV6-5	TRBJ1-1	CASSTGGHFEAFF
NA	TRBV28	TRBJ2-3	CASSLRTGITDTQYF
NA	TRBV29-1	TRBJ2-1	CSVLGGSYNEQFF
TRBD1	TRBV5-6	TRBJ1-2	CASSLWDRGKGSF
NA	TRBV19	TRBJ2-7	CASSLDGVSSYEQYF
NA	TRBV6-6	TRBJ2-5	CASSPVGGQETQYF
TRBD2	TRBV11-2	TRBJ2-7	CASSLDLGGVRVEQYF
TRBD2	TRBV27	TRBJ2-1	CASSLSGTKSYNEQFF
NA	TRBV7-8	TRBJ1-5	CASSLESGFPQHF
NA	TRBV9	TRBJ2-2	CASSVGSSRNPNTGELFF
TRBD1	TRBV27	TRBJ2-7	CASSWTGNYEQYF
TRBD2	TRBV2	TRBJ2-3	CASSQLRGAKDTQYF